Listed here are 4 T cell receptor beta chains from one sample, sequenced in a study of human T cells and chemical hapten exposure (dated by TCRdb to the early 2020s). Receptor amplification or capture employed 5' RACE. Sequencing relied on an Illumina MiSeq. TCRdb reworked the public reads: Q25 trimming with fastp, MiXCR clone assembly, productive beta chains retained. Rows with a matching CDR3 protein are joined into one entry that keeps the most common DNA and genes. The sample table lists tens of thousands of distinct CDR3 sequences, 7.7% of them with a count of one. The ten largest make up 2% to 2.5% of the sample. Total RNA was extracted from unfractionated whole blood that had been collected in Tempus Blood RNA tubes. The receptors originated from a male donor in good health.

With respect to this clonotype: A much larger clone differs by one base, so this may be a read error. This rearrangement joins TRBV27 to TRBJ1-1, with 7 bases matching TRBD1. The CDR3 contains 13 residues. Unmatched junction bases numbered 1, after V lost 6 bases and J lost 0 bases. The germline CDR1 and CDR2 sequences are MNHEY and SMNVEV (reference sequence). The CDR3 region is CASRGQLNTEAFF. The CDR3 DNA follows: TGTGCCAGCAGGGGACAGTTGAACACTGAAGCTTTCTTT.

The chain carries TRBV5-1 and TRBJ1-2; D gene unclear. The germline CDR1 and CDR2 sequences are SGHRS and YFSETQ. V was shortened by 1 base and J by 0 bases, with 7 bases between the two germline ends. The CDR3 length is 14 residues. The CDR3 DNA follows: TGCGCCAGCAGCTTGTTAGGAGCTAACTATGGCTACACCTTC. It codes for CASSLLGANYGYTF.

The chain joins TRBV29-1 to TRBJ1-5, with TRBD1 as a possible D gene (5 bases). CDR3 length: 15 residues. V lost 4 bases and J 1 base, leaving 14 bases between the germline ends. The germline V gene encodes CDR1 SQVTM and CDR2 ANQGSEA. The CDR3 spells CSVGGGWDSNQPQHF. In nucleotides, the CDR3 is TGCAGCGTTGGTGGGGGTTGGGACAGCAATCAGCCCCAGCATTTT.

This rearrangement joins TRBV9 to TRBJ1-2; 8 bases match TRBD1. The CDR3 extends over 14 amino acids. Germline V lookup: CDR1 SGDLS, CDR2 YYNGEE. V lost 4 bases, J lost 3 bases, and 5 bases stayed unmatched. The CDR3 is CASSIGQGDYGYTF. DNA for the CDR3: TGTGCCAGCAGCATTGGACAGGGCGACTATGGCTACACCTTC.